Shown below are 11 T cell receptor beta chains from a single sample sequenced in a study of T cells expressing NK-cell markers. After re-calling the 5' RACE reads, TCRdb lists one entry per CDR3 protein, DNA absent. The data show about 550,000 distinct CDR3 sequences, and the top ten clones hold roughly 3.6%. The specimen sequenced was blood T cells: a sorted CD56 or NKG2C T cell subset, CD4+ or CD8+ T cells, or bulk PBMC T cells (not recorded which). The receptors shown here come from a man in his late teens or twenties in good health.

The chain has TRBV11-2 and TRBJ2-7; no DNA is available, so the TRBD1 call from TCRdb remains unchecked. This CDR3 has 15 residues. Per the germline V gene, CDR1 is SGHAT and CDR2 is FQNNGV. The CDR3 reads CASSPTQGAKYEQYF.

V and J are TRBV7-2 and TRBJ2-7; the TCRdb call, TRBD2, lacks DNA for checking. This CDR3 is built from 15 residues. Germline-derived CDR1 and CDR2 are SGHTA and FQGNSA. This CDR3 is CASSRLAGGLGEQYF.

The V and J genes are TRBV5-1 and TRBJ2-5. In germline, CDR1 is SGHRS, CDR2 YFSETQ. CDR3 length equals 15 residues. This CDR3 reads CASSFYSRKEETQYF.

This chain's CDR3 is CASSVGKNTGELFF. The chain combines TRBV6-1 with TRBJ2-2. The length of the CDR3 is 14 residues. From germline, CDR1 is MNHNS and CDR2 SASEGT.

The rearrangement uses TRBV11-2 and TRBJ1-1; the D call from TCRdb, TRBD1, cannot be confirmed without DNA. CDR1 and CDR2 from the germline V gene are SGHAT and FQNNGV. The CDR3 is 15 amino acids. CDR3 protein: CASSLFGPGVTEAFF.

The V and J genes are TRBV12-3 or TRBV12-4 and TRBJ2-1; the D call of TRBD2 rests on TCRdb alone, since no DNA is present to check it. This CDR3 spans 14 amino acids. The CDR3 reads CASRGAGGPGEQFF.

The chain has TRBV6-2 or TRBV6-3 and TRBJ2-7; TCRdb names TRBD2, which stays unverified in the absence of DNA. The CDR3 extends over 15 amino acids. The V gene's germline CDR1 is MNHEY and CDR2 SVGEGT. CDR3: CASSYELAFSYEQYF.

CDR3 sequence reads: CASSMAAGDNYGYTF. V and J are TRBV19 and TRBJ1-2. CDR3 length: 15 residues. CDR1 and CDR2 (germline): LNHDA, SQIVND (reference sequence).

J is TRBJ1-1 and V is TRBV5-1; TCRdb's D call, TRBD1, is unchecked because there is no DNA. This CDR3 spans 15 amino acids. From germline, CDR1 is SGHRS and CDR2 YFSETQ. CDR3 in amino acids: CASSHGTGVRTEAFF.

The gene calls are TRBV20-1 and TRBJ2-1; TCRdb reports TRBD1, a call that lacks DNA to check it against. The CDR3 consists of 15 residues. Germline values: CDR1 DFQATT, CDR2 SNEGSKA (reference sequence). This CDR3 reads CSATSPGRLYNEQFF.

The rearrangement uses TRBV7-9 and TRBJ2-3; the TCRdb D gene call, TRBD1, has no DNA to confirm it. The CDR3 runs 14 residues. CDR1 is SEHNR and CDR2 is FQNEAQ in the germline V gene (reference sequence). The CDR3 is CASREARAGDTQYF.